This T cell receptor (beta chain) originates from a study (dated by TCRdb to between 2014 and 2016). General notes on the study: The study examined whether tumor-infiltrating Tregs in breast cancer are drawn from blood Tregs or arise in situ by conversion from other CD4+ T cell subsets.

CD4+CD25+CD127-/low cells were isolated as Tregs. Tregs, naive and memory CD4+ T cells from tumor, blood and ipsilateral draining lymph nodes of about five breast cancer patients underwent full-length TCR alpha and beta sequencing. Tumor tissue and lymph nodes from ipsilateral axillary dissection were perfused with PBS, minced and digested with collagenase I and hyaluronidase. FACS confirmed that the sorted cell populations were more than 90% pure. This clonotype was seen a few times. The clone's antigen remains unknown. Base qualities are not at hand, and no much larger clone is one base apart. Results the study describes overall, beyond this receptor: The greatest overlap of tumor-infiltrating Treg TCR alpha and beta sequences was observed with tumor naive CD4+ T cells, followed by blood naive CD4+ T cells. Tumor memory CD4+ T cell TCR gene usage clustered with blood and lymph node memory CD4+ cells and lymph node naive CD4+ cells. Validation in the larger cohort was restricted to a single TCR beta V-J rearrangement rather than whole repertoires.

Full-length TCR variable regions were amplified by 5' RACE PCR with constant-region reverse primers, followed by semi-nested PCR with Nested Universal Primer A. The ReliaPrep RNA Cell Miniprep System was used to extract total RNA, which was then reverse transcribed into 5'RACE-ready cDNA with the SMARTer RACE 5'/3' Kit. Full-length TCR alpha and beta libraries were barcoded with multiplex adaptors and sequenced on an Illumina MiSeq. The original pipeline was this. Sequencing data were pooled across the five patients for each of nine subset-tissue groups and compared by unsupervised clustering of TCR gene usage. The Morisita-Horn index, with shared sequences weighted by their contribution to each repertoire, was used to calculate repertoire similarity. Starting from the raw public reads, TCRdb applied fastp trimming at Q25, assembled clones with MiXCR and retained in-frame beta chains. Merged by CDR3 protein, the rows form single entries marked with the most common genes and DNA. These V and J calls derive from TCRdb rather than the authors' analysis. The table for this sample lists fewer than 65,000 distinct CDR3 sequences; roughly 20% of them were counted only once. The top ten clones comprise under 3.5% of the sample.

The CDR1 and CDR2 encoded by the germline V gene (reference sequence) are LGHDT and YNNKEL. Germline trimming amounts to 0 bases on V and 7 bases on J, with 10 as the count of junction bases outside the gene matches. The CDR3 starts with the cysteine, ends with the phenylalanine, and has 17 residues. Here the CDR3 DNA is all that survives: 51 bases in frame from base 1. Source material: tumor-infiltrating Tregs sorted from the breast tumor. This receptor was obtained from a female donor with breast cancer. The sequence joins TRBV3-1 to TRBJ1-4, and TRBD1 aligns with 8 junction nucleotides. This receptor has the CDR3 CASSQDRSGGAREKLFF. The nucleotide sequence is TGTGCCAGCAGCCAAGATAGATCAGGGGGCGCTCGTGAAAAACTGTTTTTT.